Presented here are 14 T cell receptor beta chains from one specimen sequenced in a study of T cells after yellow fever vaccination. MiXCR was run by TCRdb on the 5' RACE reads, yielding one entry per CDR3 protein. The sample contains 300,000 or so distinct CDR3 sequences, almost 4% of which appear only once. Material: PBMCs, obtained 5 days after the yellow fever booster vaccination. Source of these receptors: a man younger than 30 who received the YFV17D yellow fever vaccine.

This sequence joins TRBV7-9 and TRBJ2-5, with TRBD2 matching over 14 bases. The CDR3 runs to 17 residues. The junction had 7 bases not matched to a gene; V was cut back by 4 bases and J by 3 bases. CDR1 is SEHNR, CDR2 FQNEAQ, per germline (reference sequence). The CDR3 DNA sequence: TGTGCCAGCAGCTCGAACCGGGGACTAGCGGGGGAAGAGACCCAGTACTTC. Translated, it gives CASSSNRGLAGEETQYF.

This rearrangement joins TRBV4-3 to TRBJ2-7, with a possible D match to TRBD2 (6 bases). The CDR3 covers 15 residues. The V gene's germline CDR1 is LGHNA and CDR2 YSLEER. Trimming shortened V by 0 bases and J by 2 bases, and 11 bases separated the two germline ends. The CDR3 coding sequence is TGCGCCAGCAGCCAAGATCGGCGGGACCCCTACGAGCAGTACTTC. Its protein is CASSQDRRDPYEQYF.

The table lists this clonotype with many counts. The chain carries TRBV7-9 and TRBJ2-2; D not certain. There are 15 residues in the CDR3. CDR1 SEHNR and CDR2 FQNEAQ come from the germline V gene (reference sequence). V lost 2 bases and J 2 bases, leaving 9 bases between the germline ends. The CDR3 region is CASSLIRSNTGELFF. The DNA for the CDR3 is TGTGCCAGCAGCTTAATCAGGAGTAACACCGGGGAGCTGTTTTTT.

This clonotype was detected ten times or more. The V and J genes are TRBV4-3 and TRBJ1-1, with D hard to call. Germline CDR1 LGHNA, CDR2 YSLEER. This CDR3 has 15 residues. Trimming removed 0 bases at V and 1 base at J, with 9 bases between. This CDR3 is CASSQEGPANTEAFF. In DNA, the CDR3 is TGCGCCAGCAGCCAAGAAGGACCGGCGAACACTGAAGCTTTCTTT.

This clonotype appeared a few times. The chain carries TRBV7-2 and TRBJ2-3; 16 bases match TRBD2. V lost 6 bases to trimming and J lost 1 base; unmatched junction nucleotides: 4. The CDR3 totals 17 residues. The V gene's germline CDR1 is SGHTA and CDR2 FQGNSA. The CDR3 region is CASRGLAGGPGTDTQYF. In nucleotides, the CDR3 is TGTGCCAGCAGGGGACTAGCGGGGGGGCCTGGCACAGATACGCAGTATTTT.

The chain uses TRBV3-1 and TRBJ1-3; 7 bases are a match to TRBD1. Germline CDR1 reads LGHDT; CDR2 reads YNNKEL (reference sequence). V gave up 3 bases and J gave up 8 bases; unmatched junction bases: 7. The CDR3 contains 14 residues. The CDR3 region has the DNA TGTGCCAGCAGCCAGGACAGGCGCGGCGACACCATATATTTT. Residues: CASSQDRRGDTIYF.

The chain uses TRBV20-1 and TRBJ2-7, with 7 bases aligning to TRBD1. CDR1 is DFQATT, CDR2 SNEGSKA, per germline (reference sequence). CDR3 length: 15 amino acids. Trimming took 0 bases from V and 7 from J; bases not matched to a gene: 12. CDR3 amino acids: CSARDGHRGREEQYV. CDR3 DNA sequence: TGCAGTGCTAGAGATGGTCACAGGGGAAGGGAAGAGCAGTACGTC.

In its sample, this clonotype was seen a few times. V and J are TRBV6-5 and TRBJ2-7; 11 bases match TRBD1. This CDR3 region has 15 residues. The V and J ends lost 6 bases and 3 bases, in that order; junction bases with no gene match: 7. Germline V gene sequence: CDR1 MNHEY, CDR2 SVGAGI. The CDR3 reads CASSSGTGGIYEQYF. The CDR3 region has the DNA TGTGCCAGCAGCTCCGGGACAGGGGGGATCTACGAGCAGTACTTC.

This clonotype was picked up many times. The V and J genes are TRBV10-3 and TRBJ2-5; D unresolved. Germline V gene lookup returns CDR1 ENHRY and CDR2 SYGVKD. V lost 0 bases to trimming and J lost 4 bases, with 15 bases between them. The CDR3 is made up of 16 amino acids. Here the CDR3 reads CAISESDTSSRETQYF. CDR3 sequence (DNA): TGTGCCATCAGTGAGTCTGACACTTCGTCGAGAGAGACCCAGTACTTC.

The V gene is TRBV7-9, the J gene TRBJ1-4; TRBD1 might be the D (5 bases). With 5 bases removed from V and 8 bases from J, the gap between germline ends came to 15 bases. This CDR3 has 14 residues. Germline V CDR1 and CDR2: SEHNR, FQNEAQ (reference sequence). CDR3 sequence: CASSRTGFLEKLFF. The CDR3 DNA follows: TGTGCCAGCAGCCGAACAGGCTTTTTGGAAAAACTGTTTTTT.

This clonotype was observed a handful of times. V usage is TRBV3-1 and J usage is TRBJ1-1; D not certain. V gave up 1 base and J gave up 6 bases, with 12 bases separating them. Germline-derived CDR1 and CDR2 are LGHDT and YNNKEL (reference sequence). The CDR3 runs to 14 residues. CDR3 bases: TGTGCCAGCAGCCAAGTAAAGAGGAGGGCTGAAGCTTTCTTT. Protein product: CASSQVKRRAEAFF.

This clonotype was seen a handful of times. The gene calls are TRBV5-1 and TRBJ2-7; no clear D gene. The V and J ends lost 0 bases and 7 bases respectively, with 11 bases between them. Germline lookup yields CDR1 SGHRS and CDR2 YFSETQ. The CDR3 runs 13 residues. CDR3 in DNA: TGCGCCAGCAGCTTGGAGGCCTGGGGAGAGCAGTACTTC. Translated, it gives CASSLEAWGEQYF.

This clonotype was found a few times. The gene calls are TRBV27 and TRBJ2-3, with 7 bases that match TRBD1. Germline V gene sequence: CDR1 MNHEY, CDR2 SMNVEV (reference sequence). The CDR3 is 17 residues long. The trim removed 2 bases at V and 2 bases at J, leaving 10 bases unmatched. In nucleotides, the CDR3 is TGTGCCAGCAGTTTAATGCCAGGGGGAAGATACACAGATACGCAGTATTTT. Encoded protein: CASSLMPGGRYTDTQYF.

This clonotype appeared many times. The V call is TRBV3-1, the J call TRBJ1-6; D uncertain. In germline, CDR1 is LGHDT, CDR2 YNNKEL (reference sequence). Trimming left V 0 bases short and J 0 bases short, with 12 bases between. The CDR3 covers 18 residues. The CDR3 coding sequence is TGTGCCAGCAGCCAAGATCGAGAGGAGATCTCCTATAATTCACCCCTCCACTTT. This sequence encodes CASSQDREEISYNSPLHF.